The 8 T cell receptor beta chains reported below all come from one sample, sequenced in a study of graft-versus-host responses after intestinal transplantation. Which antigens these TCRs recognize remains unknown. Data came from immunoSEQ multiplex PCR; TCRdb stores just in-frame clones and leaves some out. In the table there are around 120,000 clones, about 95% of which are singletons. The starting material was unstimulated CD8+ T cells sorted from spleen or lymph node cells, obtained before intestinal transplant. The receptors originated from a human donor who received an intestinal transplant.

The chain links TRBV4-1 to TRBJ2-4, with 7 bases fitting TRBD1. The germline CDR1 and CDR2 sequences are MGHRA and YSYEKL. The V and J ends lost 2 bases and 1 base, in that order; junction bases with no gene match: 2. This CDR3 region has 15 residues. The CDR3, as DNA: TGCGCCAGCAGCCAACACAGGGGTGCCAAAAACATTCAGTACTTC. Translation gives CASSQHRGAKNIQYF.

V is TRBV28 and J is TRBJ2-5; D may correspond to TRBD1 or TRBD2 (5 bases each). The V and J ends lost 6 bases and 11 bases respectively, with 13 bases between them. The germline V gene encodes CDR1 MDHEN and CDR2 SYDVKM. The CDR3 covers 11 residues. The CDR3 DNA is TGTGCCAGCAGCCTGGGACCGGAGCAGTACTTC. This sequence encodes CASSLGPEQYF.

V is TRBV9 and J is TRBJ2-1, with D possibly matching TRBD1 (5 bases). The germline CDR1 and CDR2 sequences are SGDLS and YYNGEE. Deletions cut 4 bases from V and 4 bases from J, with 15 bases between. The CDR3 runs 15 residues. The CDR3 loop is CASSSMTDTYNEQFF. DNA for the CDR3: TGTGCCAGCAGCAGTATGACAGATACTTACAATGAGCAGTTCTTC.

The chain uses TRBV28 and TRBJ1-5; possible D gene TRBD1, 5 bases. Trimming removed 3 bases from V and 4 bases from J, with 7 bases in between. CDR1 is MDHEN, CDR2 SYDVKM, per germline. The CDR3 totals 13 residues. The CDR3 DNA reads as TGTGCCAGCAGTTTTTCAGGGAATCAGCCCCAGCATTTT. It codes for CASSFSGNQPQHF.

The gene calls are TRBV10-2 and TRBJ2-5; D ambiguous. The J call may not be correct, given that the DNA end is closer to TRBJ2-7. The germline CDR1 and CDR2 sequences are WSHSY and SAAADI. The CDR3 extends over 13 amino acids. CDR3 DNA sequence: TGCGCCAGCAGTGAGTCCAGTCTAGGCGAGCAGTACTTC. Amino acid sequence: CASSESSLGEQYF.

The chain links TRBV5-1 to TRBJ1-1, with a tentative D call TRBD1 (6 bases). In germline, CDR1 is SGHRS, CDR2 YFSETQ. The V end was cut by 1 base, the J end by 7 bases, with 14 bases between. There are 14 residues in the CDR3. The CDR3 sequence is CASSLRGAKGEAFF. In DNA, the CDR3 is TGCGCCAGCAGCTTGCGGGGGGCCAAGGGTGAAGCTTTCTTT.

This CDR3 is CASSPGGDEQYF. The CDR3 DNA is TGTGCCAGCTCCCCAGGGGGCGACGAGCAGTACTTC. This sequence joins TRBV9 and TRBJ2-7; the match to TRBD1 covers 8 bases. This CDR3 contains 12 residues. Germline CDR1 reads SGDLS; CDR2 reads YYNGEE. With V trimmed by 7 bases and J by 5 bases, 5 bases remained unmatched.

V and J are TRBV4-1 and TRBJ2-7; D is undetermined. This CDR3 is 15 amino acids long. V was shortened by 0 bases and J by 2 bases, with 11 bases between the two germline ends. The V gene's germline CDR1 is MGHRA and CDR2 YSYEKL. The CDR3: CASSQDSDGTYEQYF. CDR3 in DNA: TGCGCCAGCAGCCAAGATTCCGACGGAACCTACGAGCAGTACTTC.